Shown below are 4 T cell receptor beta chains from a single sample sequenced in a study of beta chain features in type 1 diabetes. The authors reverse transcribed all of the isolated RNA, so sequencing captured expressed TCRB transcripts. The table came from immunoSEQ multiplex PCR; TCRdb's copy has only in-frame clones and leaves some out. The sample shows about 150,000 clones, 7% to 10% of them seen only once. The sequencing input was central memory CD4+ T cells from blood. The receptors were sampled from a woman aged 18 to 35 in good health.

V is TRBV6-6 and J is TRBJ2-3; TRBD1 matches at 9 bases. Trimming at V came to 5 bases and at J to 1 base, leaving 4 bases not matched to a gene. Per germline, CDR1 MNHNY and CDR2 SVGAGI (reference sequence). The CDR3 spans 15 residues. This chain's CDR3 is CASSDRDRGTDTQYF. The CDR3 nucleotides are TGTGCCAGCAGTGACCGGGACAGGGGCACAGATACGCAGTATTTT.

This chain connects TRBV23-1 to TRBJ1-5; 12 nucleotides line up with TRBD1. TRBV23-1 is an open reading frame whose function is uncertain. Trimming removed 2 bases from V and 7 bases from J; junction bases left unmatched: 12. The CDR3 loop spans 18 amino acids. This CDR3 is CASSQGDRGRGLKQPQHF. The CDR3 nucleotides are TGCGCCAGCAGTCAAGGGGACAGGGGGCGCGGGCTGAAACAGCCCCAGCATTTT.

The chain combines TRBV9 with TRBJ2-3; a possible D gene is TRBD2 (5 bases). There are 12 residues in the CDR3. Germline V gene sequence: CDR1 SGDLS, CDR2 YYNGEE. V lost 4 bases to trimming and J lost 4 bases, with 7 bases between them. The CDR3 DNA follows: TGTGCCAGCAGCTTCGGGGCAGATACGCAGTATTTT. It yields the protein CASSFGADTQYF.

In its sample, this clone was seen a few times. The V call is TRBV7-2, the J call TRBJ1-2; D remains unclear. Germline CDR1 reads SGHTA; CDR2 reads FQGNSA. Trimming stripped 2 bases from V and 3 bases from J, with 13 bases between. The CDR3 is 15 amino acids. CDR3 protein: CASSLQAGTHYGYTF. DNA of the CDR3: TGTGCCAGCAGCTTACAGGCAGGAACCCACTATGGCTACACCTTC.